These 5 T cell receptor beta chains share one sample of origin, sequenced in a study of cytomegalovirus exposure and HLA in healthy donors. The PCR made use of 60 Vbeta and 13 Jbeta primers. The assay was immunoSEQ multiplex PCR, and TCRdb's table has in-frame clones only and misses some. The sample includes some 110,000 clones, roughly 76% of them seen just once. Specimen: PBMCs. The source of these receptors is a man aged 50 to 60 in good health and CMV-seropositive.

The gene calls are TRBV4-3 and TRBJ2-2, with D perhaps TRBD1 (5 bases). CDR1 and CDR2 from the germline V gene are LGHNA and YSLEER. The CDR3 totals 13 residues. The V and J ends lost 2 bases and 5 bases respectively, with 6 bases between them. The CDR3 DNA follows: TGCGCCAGCAGCCAAACAGGAACCGGGGAGCTGTTTTTT. Its protein product is CASSQTGTGELFF.

V gene TRBV29-1 combines with J gene TRBJ2-3, with TRBD2 as a possible D gene (6 bases). Germline V CDR1 and CDR2: SQVTM, ANQGSEA. CDR3 size: 13 residues. V gave up 2 bases and J gave up 3 bases, with 9 bases separating them. In DNA form, the CDR3 reads TGCAGCGTTGAATGGGAGGCGACAGATACGCAGTATTTT. Translated, it gives CSVEWEATDTQYF.

The chain joins TRBV15 to TRBJ1-5; no clear D gene. V shed 8 bases and J shed 4 bases, with 9 bases lying between them. In germline, CDR1 is LNHNV, CDR2 YYDKDF (reference sequence). The CDR3 has 12 residues. The CDR3 nucleotides are TGTGCCACCTTGGCGGAAAATCAGCCCCAGCATTTT. Residues: CATLAENQPQHF.

The rearrangement joins TRBV7-9 to TRBJ1-2; D is perhaps TRBD1 (6 bases). Trimming took off 5 bases at V and 0 bases at J, with 16 bases between the two ends. CDR1 is SEHNR, CDR2 FQNEAQ, per germline (reference sequence). The CDR3 is made up of 16 amino acids. This chain's CDR3 is CASSLLQGVANYGYTF. Written as DNA, the CDR3 is TGTGCCAGCAGCCTTCTACAGGGAGTGGCTAACTATGGCTACACCTTC.

The chain joins TRBV28 to TRBJ2-7; 8 bases fit TRBD2. Germline loops: CDR1 MDHEN, CDR2 SYDVKM. V shed 6 bases, J shed 2 bases, and the junction held 9 bases outside the gene matches. The CDR3 runs to 15 residues. This CDR3 reads CASSPPSGGAYEQYF. The CDR3 DNA reads TGTGCCAGCAGCCCTCCCTCCGGGGGGGCCTACGAGCAGTACTTC.